These T cell receptor beta chains were read from a single sample in a study of blood T cells in healthy people across ages. One entry per CDR3 protein results from TCRdb running MiXCR on the 5' RACE reads. The table lists some 1.7 million distinct CDR3 sequences, approximately 30% of them singletons, with 7.7% in the top ten. The sample consisted of blood. These receptors all stem from a woman in her twenties or thirties in good health. Both conserved end residues are part of each CDR3. Each record gives: CDR3 protein, CDR3 DNA, D gene, clone size, V gene, J gene. D genes are given only for firm matches. Size is omitted from some rows. Given values are once, few, many or a class for expanded clones.

CDR3aa: CASMLSFRTSRTDTQYF; CDR3nt: TGCGCCAGCATGCTGTCATTTCGTACTAGCCGTACAGATACGCAGTATTTT; d_gene: NA; abundance: NA; v_gene: TRBV5-1; j_gene: TRBJ2-3
CDR3aa: CAISEFAGELFF; CDR3nt: TGTGCCATCAGTGAGTTTGCCGGGGAGCTGTTTTTT; d_gene: NA; abundance: few; v_gene: TRBV10-3; j_gene: TRBJ2-2
CDR3aa: CASSPREGRVEAFF; CDR3nt: TGTGCCAGCAGTCCCCGGGAAGGGAGAGTGGAGGCTTTCTTT; d_gene: NA; abundance: NA; v_gene: TRBV12-3/TRBV12-4; j_gene: TRBJ1-1
CDR3aa: CASSQDHSSGGAWTDTQYF; CDR3nt: TGTGCCAGCAGCCAAGATCACAGTAGCGGGGGGGCATGGACAGATACGCAGTATTTT; d_gene: TRBD2; abundance: NA; v_gene: TRBV4-2; j_gene: TRBJ2-3
CDR3aa: CASSLKAGAPVEQYF; CDR3nt: TGTGCCAGCAGCTTAAAAGCGGGGGCCCCCGTTGAGCAGTACTTC; d_gene: TRBD2; abundance: many; v_gene: TRBV7-2; j_gene: TRBJ2-7
CDR3aa: CASSLPAGNSYEQYF; CDR3nt: TGTGCCAGCAGTTTACCGGCAGGTAACTCCTACGAGCAGTACTTC; d_gene: NA; abundance: many; v_gene: TRBV12-3/TRBV12-4; j_gene: TRBJ2-7
CDR3aa: CASSLLGTRPGAGELFF; CDR3nt: TGTGCCAGCAGCTTACTCGGGACACGGCCCGGGGCCGGGGAGCTGTTTTTT; d_gene: NA; abundance: NA; v_gene: TRBV11-2; j_gene: TRBJ2-2
CDR3aa: CSAHHSGRLTYNEQFF; CDR3nt: TGCAGTGCCCATCATAGCGGGAGGCTTACCTACAATGAGCAGTTCTTC; d_gene: TRBD2; abundance: few; v_gene: TRBV20-1; j_gene: TRBJ2-1
CDR3aa: CASMVTPYEQYF; CDR3nt: TGTGCCAGCATGGTCACGCCCTACGAGCAGTACTTC; d_gene: NA; abundance: many; v_gene: TRBV12-3/TRBV12-4; j_gene: TRBJ2-7
CDR3aa: CASKGGGHNEQFF; CDR3nt: TGTGCCAGCAAGGGCGGGGGACACAATGAGCAGTTCTTC; d_gene: TRBD2; abundance: few; v_gene: TRBV27; j_gene: TRBJ2-1
CDR3aa: CASSEGQGARNEQFF; CDR3nt: TGCGCCAGCAGTGAAGGACAGGGGGCGCGGAATGAGCAGTTCTTC; d_gene: TRBD1; abundance: many; v_gene: TRBV10-1; j_gene: TRBJ2-1
CDR3aa: CASTSTGSEQYF; CDR3nt: TGTGCCAGTACCTCTACAGGTTCCGAGCAGTACTTC; d_gene: NA; abundance: many; v_gene: TRBV19; j_gene: TRBJ2-7
CDR3aa: CASSKNDRANYGYTF; CDR3nt: TGTGCCAGCAGCAAAAACGACAGGGCTAACTATGGCTACACCTTC; d_gene: NA; abundance: NA; v_gene: TRBV21-1; j_gene: TRBJ1-2
CDR3aa: CAWSEWGARQETQYF; CDR3nt: TGTGCCTGGAGTGAGTGGGGGGCGCGGCAAGAGACCCAGTACTTC; d_gene: NA; abundance: few; v_gene: TRBV30; j_gene: TRBJ2-5
CDR3aa: CASSGGGENIQYF; CDR3nt: TGTGCCAGCAGCGGGGGGGGAGAAAACATTCAGTACTTC; d_gene: TRBD2; abundance: many; v_gene: TRBV9; j_gene: TRBJ2-4
CDR3aa: CASGFGLGGNYGYTF; CDR3nt: TGTGCTAGTGGTTTCGGGCTGGGTGGGAACTATGGCTACACCTTC; d_gene: NA; abundance: NA; v_gene: TRBV12-5; j_gene: TRBJ1-2
CDR3aa: CASENPGRYTF; CDR3nt: TGTGCCAGCGAGAACCCCGGCAGATACACCTTC; d_gene: NA; abundance: NA; v_gene: TRBV6-2/TRBV6-3; j_gene: TRBJ1-2
CDR3aa: CAGSRLAGRSTDTQYF; CDR3nt: TGTGCCGGCAGTAGACTAGCGGGGAGATCGACAGATACGCAGTATTTT; d_gene: TRBD2; abundance: NA; v_gene: TRBV27; j_gene: TRBJ2-3
CDR3aa: CASSQRGALTYEQYF; CDR3nt: TGTGCCAGCAGCCAACGGGGGGCCCTCACCTACGAGCAGTACTTC; d_gene: NA; abundance: NA; v_gene: TRBV6-2/TRBV6-3; j_gene: TRBJ2-7
CDR3aa: CASSNDRRQETQYF; CDR3nt: TGTGCCAGCAGCAATGACAGGAGACAAGAGACCCAGTACTTC; d_gene: NA; abundance: few; v_gene: TRBV2; j_gene: TRBJ2-5
CDR3aa: CASSDKQGAATNEKLFF; CDR3nt: TGTGCCAGCAGTGATAAACAGGGGGCCGCAACTAATGAAAAACTGTTTTTT; d_gene: TRBD1; abundance: NA; v_gene: TRBV6-1; j_gene: TRBJ1-4
CDR3aa: CASSFWGRSGQETQYF; CDR3nt: TGTGCCAGCAGCTTTTGGGGAAGATCCGGGCAAGAGACCCAGTACTTC; d_gene: NA; abundance: NA; v_gene: TRBV7-9; j_gene: TRBJ2-5
CDR3aa: CASSHQGREQYF; CDR3nt: TGTGCCAGCAGCCACCAGGGTAGAGAGCAGTACTTC; d_gene: NA; abundance: many; v_gene: TRBV7-9; j_gene: TRBJ2-7
CDR3aa: CASSLGLGRAYEQYF; CDR3nt: TGTGCCAGCAGCTTAGGTCTGGGACGAGCCTACGAGCAGTACTTC; d_gene: NA; abundance: many; v_gene: TRBV7-2; j_gene: TRBJ2-7
CDR3aa: CASSLTFIPYEQYF; CDR3nt: TGTGCTAGCAGCCTCACGTTTATACCCTACGAGCAGTACTTC; d_gene: NA; abundance: NA; v_gene: TRBV7-2; j_gene: TRBJ2-7
CDR3aa: CASSFRGTYNEQFF; CDR3nt: TGTGCCAGCAGTTTCAGGGGCACCTACAATGAGCAGTTCTTC; d_gene: NA; abundance: many; v_gene: TRBV28; j_gene: TRBJ2-1
CDR3aa: CASSFWGGEAFF; CDR3nt: TGTGCCAGCAGCTTCTGGGGAGGTGAAGCTTTCTTT; d_gene: NA; abundance: NA; v_gene: TRBV7-6; j_gene: TRBJ1-1
CDR3aa: CASSLHPTDESSYNEQFF; CDR3nt: TGTGCCAGCAGCTTACACCCAACGGACGAATCCTCCTACAATGAGCAGTTCTTC; d_gene: NA; abundance: few; v_gene: TRBV7-2; j_gene: TRBJ2-1
CDR3aa: CASSFNGVSTEAFF; CDR3nt: TGTGCCAGCAGTTTTAATGGGGTTAGCACTGAAGCTTTCTTT; d_gene: NA; abundance: few; v_gene: TRBV12-3/TRBV12-4; j_gene: TRBJ1-1
CDR3aa: CASGGSGTKNIQYF; CDR3nt: TGTGCCAGCGGGGGAAGCGGAACCAAAAACATTCAGTACTTC; d_gene: NA; abundance: few; v_gene: TRBV2; j_gene: TRBJ2-4
CDR3aa: CASSQGQESNVLTF; CDR3nt: TGCGCCAGCAGCCAAGGACAGGAAAGCAACGTCCTGACTTTC; d_gene: NA; abundance: NA; v_gene: TRBV4-3; j_gene: TRBJ2-6
CDR3aa: CASSSYYAGEAFF; CDR3nt: TGTGCCAGCAGCTCATATTACGCGGGTGAAGCTTTCTTT; d_gene: NA; abundance: NA; v_gene: TRBV7-9; j_gene: TRBJ1-1
CDR3aa: CASSLRLAGISGYNEQFF; CDR3nt: TGCGCCAGCAGCTTACGACTAGCGGGGATCTCGGGATACAATGAGCAGTTCTTC; d_gene: TRBD2; abundance: NA; v_gene: TRBV5-1; j_gene: TRBJ2-1
CDR3aa: CAIRALAGGEQYF; CDR3nt: TGTGCCATCAGGGCCTTAGCGGGGGGCGAGCAGTACTTC; d_gene: TRBD2; abundance: NA; v_gene: TRBV10-3; j_gene: TRBJ2-7
CDR3aa: CASRSRLGTYEQYF; CDR3nt: TGTGCCAGCAGATCGAGACTGGGGACCTACGAGCAGTACTTC; d_gene: NA; abundance: many; v_gene: TRBV12-3/TRBV12-4; j_gene: TRBJ2-7
CDR3aa: CASSQGLADSIEQFF; CDR3nt: TGTGCCAGCAGCCAGGGACTAGCGGATAGTATTGAGCAGTTCTTC; d_gene: TRBD2; abundance: few; v_gene: TRBV3-1; j_gene: TRBJ2-1
CDR3aa: CATSDSPPDMQYF; CDR3nt: TGTGCCACCAGTGACTCGCCTCCGGACATGCAGTACTTC; d_gene: NA; abundance: NA; v_gene: TRBV24-1; j_gene: TRBJ2-7
CDR3aa: CACSKGLAGGREQYF; CDR3nt: TGTGCCTGCAGTAAGGGACTAGCGGGAGGTCGTGAGCAGTACTTC; d_gene: TRBD2; abundance: NA; v_gene: TRBV3-1; j_gene: TRBJ2-4
CDR3aa: CAIGEGPGANVLTF; CDR3nt: TGTGCCATCGGTGAAGGCCCTGGGGCCAACGTCCTGACTTTC; d_gene: NA; abundance: once; v_gene: TRBV10-3; j_gene: TRBJ2-6
CDR3aa: CASSPARTSGGNEQFF; CDR3nt: TGCGCCAGCAGCCCGGCGCGGACTAGCGGGGGCAATGAGCAGTTCTTC; d_gene: TRBD2; abundance: NA; v_gene: TRBV5-1; j_gene: TRBJ2-1
CDR3aa: CASSLLSAQGNEQFF; CDR3nt: TGTGCCAGCAGCTTATTATCCGCCCAAGGCAATGAGCAGTTCTTC; d_gene: NA; abundance: many; v_gene: TRBV7-2; j_gene: TRBJ2-1
CDR3aa: CASSLKTEAFF; CDR3nt: TGTGCCAGCAGCCTAAAGACCGAAGCTTTCTTT; d_gene: NA; abundance: NA; v_gene: TRBV12-3/TRBV12-4; j_gene: TRBJ1-1
CDR3aa: CAIRRGNTGELFF; CDR3nt: TGTGCCATCCGACGGGGTAACACCGGGGAGCTGTTTTTT; d_gene: NA; abundance: few; v_gene: TRBV25-1; j_gene: TRBJ2-2
CDR3aa: CASTLQDHQPQHF; CDR3nt: TGTGCCAGCACTTTGCAGGACCATCAGCCCCAGCATTTT; d_gene: NA; abundance: NA; v_gene: TRBV2; j_gene: TRBJ1-5
CDR3aa: CASSQERVSYEQYF; CDR3nt: TGCGCCAGCAGCCAAGAAAGGGTATCCTACGAGCAGTACTTC; d_gene: NA; abundance: many; v_gene: TRBV4-3; j_gene: TRBJ2-7
CDR3aa: CASSPAPSCEQYF; CDR3nt: TGTGCCAGCAGCCCCGCCCCGTCCTGCGAGCAGTACTTC; d_gene: NA; abundance: NA; v_gene: TRBV11-2; j_gene: TRBJ2-7
CDR3aa: CAISESVYNEQFF; CDR3nt: TGTGCCATCAGTGAGTCGGTCTACAATGAGCAGTTCTTC; d_gene: NA; abundance: NA; v_gene: TRBV10-3; j_gene: TRBJ2-1
CDR3aa: CASSLQGAPYEQFF; CDR3nt: TGTGCCAGCAGCTTGCAGGGGGCTCCATACGAGCAGTTCTTC; d_gene: TRBD1; abundance: NA; v_gene: TRBV5-6; j_gene: TRBJ2-1
CDR3aa: CAISDPRQEGNEQFF; CDR3nt: TGTGCCATCAGTGATCCCCGACAGGAGGGCAATGAGCAGTTCTTC; d_gene: NA; abundance: NA; v_gene: TRBV10-3; j_gene: TRBJ2-1
CDR3aa: CASSSGSPPYEQYF; CDR3nt: TGTGCCAGCAGCTCAGGCTCACCCCCCTACGAGCAGTACTTC; d_gene: NA; abundance: NA; v_gene: TRBV7-2; j_gene: TRBJ2-7
CDR3aa: CSASVSVTDTQYF; CDR3nt: TGCAGTGCTAGTGTCAGCGTTACAGATACGCAGTATTTT; d_gene: NA; abundance: many; v_gene: TRBV20-1; j_gene: TRBJ2-3
CDR3aa: CASKDPNQPQHF; CDR3nt: TGTGCCAGCAAAGATCCCAATCAGCCCCAGCATTTT; d_gene: NA; abundance: NA; v_gene: TRBV6-6; j_gene: TRBJ1-5
CDR3aa: CAISGPGRGGAFF; CDR3nt: TGTGCCATCTCGGGCCCGGGCCGAGGTGGGGCTTTCTTT; d_gene: NA; abundance: NA; v_gene: TRBV10-3; j_gene: TRBJ1-1
CDR3aa: CASSSPGTGGTDTQYF; CDR3nt: TGTGCCAGCAGTTCCCCAGGGACAGGCGGAACAGATACGCAGTATTTT; d_gene: TRBD1; abundance: few; v_gene: TRBV6-6; j_gene: TRBJ2-3
CDR3aa: CASSQGVAGSYNEQFF; CDR3nt: TGTGCCAGCAGCCAAGGGGTAGCGGGGTCCTACAATGAGCAGTTCTTC; d_gene: TRBD2; abundance: many; v_gene: TRBV3-1; j_gene: TRBJ2-1
CDR3aa: CASSPTGGYGTDTQYF; CDR3nt: TGTGCCAGCAGCCCGACCGGCGGGTACGGCACAGATACGCAGTATTTT; d_gene: NA; abundance: few; v_gene: TRBV12-3/TRBV12-4; j_gene: TRBJ2-3
CDR3aa: CATSRGDRHNEQFF; CDR3nt: TGTGCCACCAGCAGAGGAGACAGACACAATGAGCAGTTCTTC; d_gene: NA; abundance: many; v_gene: TRBV15; j_gene: TRBJ2-1
CDR3aa: CASSEVGRGRGEQYF; CDR3nt: TGTGCCAGCAGTGAAGTTGGCAGGGGGAGAGGTGAGCAGTACTTC; d_gene: TRBD1; abundance: once; v_gene: TRBV2; j_gene: TRBJ2-7
CDR3aa: CASSSGHWGGLRETQYF; CDR3nt: TGTGCCAGCAGCTCGGGACATTGGGGGGGTTTGAGAGAGACCCAGTACTTC; d_gene: NA; abundance: NA; v_gene: TRBV7-7; j_gene: TRBJ2-5